This paragraph covers one T cell receptor (beta chain) sequence. Sequenced by immunoSEQ multiplex PCR; TCRdb stores in-frame clones only, minus some. The data hold over 300,000 clones, with more than 75% observed a single time. The V and J ends lost 2 bases and 0 bases, in that order; junction bases with no gene match: 3. Germline V CDR1 and CDR2: LGHNT, FRNRAP. This CDR3 spans 16 amino acids. The data belong to a study of blood T cell repertoires in COVID-19. Background on the study: The cDNA or gDNA used as material had been derived from T cells, B-cell-depleted T cells, or PBMCs.

This receptor was obtained from a young woman who had recovered from COVID-19. Sequenced input: PBMCs or T cells enriched from blood (not recorded which). The chain couples TRBV12-5 to TRBJ2-2; TRBD2 matches 7 bases. CDR3 sequence: CASGLYGGANTGELFF. The CDR3 DNA is TGTGCTAGTGGTTTGTATGGGGGGGCGAACACCGGGGAGCTGTTTTTT.